This TCR beta chain was recorded in a study of regulatory T cells in long-lasting Graves disease. Study results and caveats: Persistent disease was characterized by preferential usage of TRBV28, TRBJ1-2 and TRBJ2-5. Relative to new patients (under 1,000), persistent patients exhibited greater sharing of public clonotypes (around 3,000).

Regarding time point: newly diagnosed GD, antithyroid drugs for less than 3 months. Isolated PBMC RNA provided the starting material for the TCR library. With regard to this clonotype: The antigen is not known. A read error is possible here, since a much larger clone lies one base away. The CDR3 ends on some other residue instead of the conserved phenylalanine or tryptophan, so this is likely a read error.

CDR3 regions were amplified by Arm-PCR using iRepertoire HTBI primers to build TCR beta libraries. TCRdb reprocessed the multiplex PCR reads via MiXCR and lists one record per CDR3 protein. The sample shows about 430,000 distinct CDR3 sequences, around 16% of them seen only once. Trimming took off 5 bases at V and 5 bases at J, with 10 bases between the two ends. The CDR3 covers 13 residues. Germline CDR1 is SGHAT and CDR2 is FQNNGV. This sample also belongs to another study, concerning T cells in Graves' hyperthyroidism and ophthalmopathy. That report notes: Most thyroid-expanded clonotypes above 0.001 were also found in blood.

The sample was peripheral blood mononuclear cells (PBMCs), taken at new diagnosis, from a patient treated with antithyroid drugs. This chain uses TRBV11-2 with TRBJ1-5; no clear D. This TCR came from a woman in her 40s with Graves disease. CDR3: CASSLTEDQPQHS. In DNA form, the CDR3 reads TGTGCCAGCAGCCTAACGGAGGATCAGCCCCAGCATTCT.